The text below deals with one T cell receptor beta chain. Its antigen is still unknown. These data are taken from a study of CD8+ T cells in alopecia areata. Regarding the study as a whole: Compared with mice, patients displayed less clear TCR sharing, possibly for HLA-related reasons.

Trimming removed 3 bases from V and 8 bases from J, with 7 bases in between. Germline V lookup: CDR1 SEHNR, CDR2 FQNEAQ (reference sequence). The CDR3 is 12 amino acids. Once RNA had been extracted, it was reverse transcribed into cDNA to act as the sequencing template. Using immunoSEQ multiplex PCR, the repertoire was profiled, and TCRdb retains in-frame clones only, with some absent. The sample comprises about 150,000 clones, around three fifths of which are singletons, and roughly 6.7% rests with the top ten. The sequence came from a human donor with alopecia areata. This chain uses TRBV7-9 with TRBJ2-2; D call uncertain. The specimen was CD4+ T cells sorted from blood, collected at week 0. The CDR3 region has the DNA TGTGCCAGCAGCTTCCTTCGGGGGGAGCTGTTTTTT. Amino acids: CASSFLRGELFF.